Each of the 24 T cell receptor beta chains below was sequenced from the same sample in a study of CD8 T cells in ankylosing spondylitis (dated by TCRdb to 2015 to 2018). The library was produced with 5' RACE. The data were produced on an Illumina HiSeq 2500. The public reads were run again by TCRdb, first through fastp at Q25 and then through MiXCR, and only productive beta chains were kept. All rows with the same CDR3 protein become a single entry with the most common DNA and genes. The sample profile shows around 100,000 distinct CDR3 sequences; around 24% of them were found once. 9% to 15% of the sample is in the top ten clones. The sample consisted of synovial fluid, either unsorted or a sorted T cell fraction (not recorded which). The receptors were sampled from a male donor with ankylosing spondylitis.

The chain couples TRBV27 to TRBJ2-3; 11 bases are a match to TRBD1. V lost 8 bases to trimming and J lost 11 bases; unmatched junction nucleotides: 9. This CDR3 has 13 residues. The V gene's germline CDR1 is MNHEY and CDR2 SMNVEV (reference sequence). The CDR3 DNA follows: TGTGCCAGCCGCCCAGGGACAGGGGGAGGGCAGTATTTT. This gives the protein CASRPGTGGGQYF.

The chain uses TRBV5-1 and TRBJ1-1; a weak D match, TRBD1 (5 bases). CDR1 is SGHRS and CDR2 is YFSETQ in the germline V gene. This CDR3 comprises 14 residues. Trimming stripped 7 bases from V and 4 bases from J, with 17 bases between. CDR3 DNA sequence: TGCGCCAGCGCCCTAGGTGACAGACTCACTGAAGCTTTCTTT. This codes for CASALGDRLTEAFF.

The chain employs TRBV18 and TRBJ2-7, with 8 bases fitting TRBD2. Per germline, CDR1 KGHSH and CDR2 LQKENI. V was clipped by 6 bases and J by 4 bases; unmatched bases: 8. The CDR3 totals 14 residues. The CDR3 nucleotides are TGTGCCAGCTCCCTCTCGGGGGGGCTTTACGAGCAGTACTTC. It is translated as CASSLSGGLYEQYF. Together with reference TRBV18 and TRBJ2-7, the CDR3 gives the full variable domain: NAGVMQNPRHLVRRRGQEARLRCSPMKGHSHVYWYRQLPEEGLKFMVYLQKENIIDESGMPKERFSAEFPKEGPSILRIQQVVRGDSAAYFCASSLSGGLYEQYFGPGTRLTVT.

This clonotype was detected only a few times. The chain combines TRBV7-6 with TRBJ1-5; TRBD1 matches at 8 bases. CDR3 size: 16 residues. Germline assignment: CDR1 SGHVS and CDR2 FNYEAQ. V gave up 5 bases and J gave up 2 bases; unmatched junction bases: 8. In nucleotides, the CDR3 is TGTGCCAGCAGCAGGAATGACAGGGGAGGCAATCAGCCCCAGCATTTT. It specifies CASSRNDRGGNQPQHF.

Written as DNA, the CDR3 is TGCGCCAGCAGCTCCGCGCTCCGGGGAACTGAAGCTTTCTTT. Translation: CASSSALRGTEAFF. V usage is TRBV5-1 and J usage is TRBJ1-1; D is unresolved. CDR1 and CDR2 from the germline V gene are SGHRS and YFSETQ. V was clipped by 3 bases and J by 5 bases, with 14 bases between them. This CDR3 contains 14 residues.

The genes are TRBV6-1 and TRBJ2-3, with 9 bases that match TRBD2. CDR1 and CDR2 (germline): MNHNS, SASEGT. The CDR3 is 17 amino acids. J lost 4 bases, V lost 6 bases, and 14 bases had no gene match. The chain's CDR3 is CASRVGTSSRMADTQYF. Here the CDR3 DNA reads TGTGCCAGCAGGGTGGGGACTAGCAGCCGAATGGCAGATACGCAGTATTTT.

This chain uses TRBV29-1 with TRBJ1-2, with 10 bases identical to TRBD1. V lost 3 bases, J lost 4 bases, and 2 bases stayed unmatched. The CDR3 has 13 amino acids. Per germline, CDR1 SQVTM and CDR2 ANQGSEA. CDR3: CSVEDRGSYGYTF. The CDR3 DNA reads TGCAGCGTTGAGGACAGGGGGTCCTATGGCTACACCTTC.

This chain uses TRBV6-2 or TRBV6-3 with TRBJ1-2; the match to TRBD1 covers 8 bases. Trimming at V came to 4 bases and at J to 8 bases, leaving 6 bases not matched to a gene. This CDR3 is built from 13 residues. Germline loops: CDR1 MNHEY, CDR2 SVGEGT. CDR3 sequence reads: CASSFGTGGGYTF. CDR3 sequence (DNA): TGTGCCAGCAGTTTCGGGACAGGTGGCGGCTACACCTTC.

This clonotype was seen a few times. The chain uses TRBV12-3 or TRBV12-4 and TRBJ1-1; no reliable D call. V lost 2 bases and J lost 1, with 11 bases in between. This CDR3 has 15 residues. CDR3 in DNA: TGTGCCAGCAGTTTATGGGAGGACCAGAACACTGAAGCTTTCTTT. Translating gives CASSLWEDQNTEAFF.

This clonotype was seen a handful of times. This rearrangement joins TRBV9 to TRBJ2-1, with D possibly matching TRBD2 (6 bases). This CDR3 spans 14 amino acids. Germline CDR1 SGDLS, CDR2 YYNGEE. V shed 4 bases and J shed 6 bases, with 14 bases lying between them. CDR3 amino acids: CASSRRDSTNEQFF. The CDR3 DNA sequence: TGTGCCAGCAGCCGACGGGACTCGACCAATGAGCAGTTCTTC.

This clonotype has a count of ten or more. The chain combines TRBV12-3 or TRBV12-4 with TRBJ2-7; 9 nucleotides match TRBD1. There are 14 residues in the CDR3. The junction had 6 bases not matched to a gene; V was cut back by 3 bases and J by 6 bases. CDR3 sequence: CASSFGTGIGEQYF. CDR3 nucleotide sequence: TGTGCCAGCAGTTTCGGGACAGGGATTGGCGAGCAGTACTTC.

The gene calls are TRBV12-3 or TRBV12-4 and TRBJ2-7; TRBD1 agrees at 8 bases. This CDR3 contains 13 residues. V lost 8 bases and J lost 2; bases outside the gene matches: 5. The CDR3 protein is CASHRTGTYEQYF. CDR3 in DNA: TGTGCCAGCCATCGGACAGGGACCTACGAGCAGTACTTC.

This chain connects TRBV4-1 to TRBJ2-7, with D perhaps TRBD1 (6 bases). Germline CDR1 reads MGHRA; CDR2 reads YSYEKL. V lost 6 bases and J lost 7, with 19 bases in between. This CDR3 is built from 14 residues. CDR3 sequence: CASSPDLQGWEQYV. DNA for the CDR3: TGCGCCAGCAGTCCCGACCTACAGGGTTGGGAGCAGTACGTC.

This clonotype has a handful of counts. The CDR3 DNA reads TGTGCCAGCAGCTTGACTAGCGGGAGGGTGGACAATGAGCAGTTCTTC. Translating it yields CASSLTSGRVDNEQFF. The chain combines TRBV7-8 with TRBJ2-1; 14 nucleotides align to TRBD2. The J segment lost 5 bases and the V segment lost 3 bases, leaving 3 bases of the junction unmatched. The CDR3 consists of 16 residues. Germline V gene lookup returns CDR1 SGHVS and CDR2 FQNEAQ. Using reference TRBV7-8 and TRBJ2-1 for the parts outside the CDR3, the full variable domain is GAGVSQSPRYKVAKRGQDVALRCDPISGHVSLFWYQQALGQGPEFLTYFQNEAQLDKSGLPSDRFFAERPEGSVSTLKIQRTQQEDSAVYLCASSLTSGRVDNEQFFGPGTRLTVL.

The CDR3 is CSVGQPKNEAFF. The CDR3 DNA reads TGCAGCGTTGGACAGCCAAAAAATGAAGCTTTCTTT. This chain connects TRBV29-1 to TRBJ1-1, with D tentatively TRBD1 (5 bases). Germline V gene lookup returns CDR1 SQVTM and CDR2 ANQGSEA. Trimming cost V 4 bases and J 7 bases, with 13 bases left between them. The CDR3 is made up of 12 amino acids.

This clonotype was seen more than once but under ten times. The rearrangement links TRBV20-1 to TRBJ1-1; TRBD1 might be the D (5 bases). V lost 7 bases, J lost 7 bases, and 16 bases lay in between. CDR1 and CDR2 from the germline V gene are DFQATT and SNEGSKA (reference sequence). This CDR3 is 12 amino acids long. CDR3 nucleotides: TGCAGTGGCAGACGGGGGTTGGTTGAAGCTTTCTTT. Translated, it gives CSGRRGLVEAFF.

This clonotype appeared many times. The genes are TRBV12-3 or TRBV12-4 and TRBJ1-4; D uncertain. The ends were cut back, 6 bases at V and 0 bases at J, with 8 bases in the middle. This CDR3 is built from 14 residues. CDR3 coding DNA: TGTGCCAGCAGCAGACCGGCAACTAATGAAAAACTGTTTTTT. It translates to CASSRPATNEKLFF.

The chain carries TRBV11-2 and TRBJ2-7; 9 positions match TRBD2. The CDR3 contains 16 residues. J gave up 2 bases and V 2 bases, and 7 bases lay outside the gene matches. CDR1 is SGHAT and CDR2 is FQNNGV in the germline V gene. In DNA, the CDR3 is TGTGCCAGCAGCTTAATGGCGACTAGCGGAACCTACGAGCAGTACTTC. Its translation is CASSLMATSGTYEQYF.

This chain uses TRBV7-2 with TRBJ2-3, with no clear D. Germline V gene lookup returns CDR1 SGHTA and CDR2 FQGNSA. This CDR3 is built from 15 residues. The V gene lost 4 bases and the J gene lost 0 bases, with 11 bases spanning the gap. The CDR3 nucleotides read TGTGCCAGCAGCTCGCCGGAGATTAGCACAGATACGCAGTATTTT. Its translation is CASSSPEISTDTQYF.

This clonotype has more than one count but fewer than ten. The chain uses TRBV11-2 and TRBJ2-4, with D possibly matching TRBD2 (6 bases). This CDR3 spans 11 amino acids. Trimming took 3 bases from V and 15 from J, leaving 12 bases between them. Germline assignment: CDR1 SGHAT and CDR2 FQNNGV. The CDR3 DNA follows: TGTGCCAGCAGCTTGGGCGGGGTTGGGTACTTC. It is translated as CASSLGGVGYF. The full variable domain, with the rest looked up from reference TRBV11-2 and TRBJ2-4, is EAGVAQSPRYKIIEKRQSVAFWCNPISGHATLYWYQQILGQGPKLLIQFQNNGVVDDSQLPKDRFSAERLKGVDSTLKIQPAKLEDSAVYLCASSLGGVGYFGAGTRLSVL.

This clonotype has more than one count but fewer than ten. This rearrangement joins TRBV6-1 to TRBJ2-3; D may correspond to TRBD1 or TRBD2 (7 bases each). This CDR3 is 16 amino acids long. CDR1 and CDR2 (germline): MNHNS, SASEGT. The V end was cut by 0 bases, the J end by 3 bases, with 13 bases between. Here the CDR3 reads CASSEARGTATDTQYF. Here the CDR3 DNA reads TGTGCCAGCAGTGAAGCGCGGGGGACAGCGACAGATACGCAGTATTTT.

The chain joins TRBV10-1 to TRBJ1-2; possibly TRBD1 for D (6 bases). Germline V gives CDR1 WNHNN, CDR2 SYGVQD (reference sequence). CDR3 length equals 15 residues. Trimming left V 7 bases short and J 4 bases short, with 19 bases between. CDR3 loop: CASNHNRDEGYGYTF. In nucleotides, the CDR3 is TGCGCCAGCAACCATAACAGGGATGAGGGCTATGGCTACACCTTC.

The chain combines TRBV7-7 with TRBJ2-1; 11 nucleotides align to TRBD2. The CDR3 is 16 amino acids. Trimming at V came to 5 bases and at J to 9 bases, leaving 12 bases not matched to a gene. Looked up from germline, CDR1 is SSHAT and CDR2 is FNYEAQ (reference sequence). CDR3 region: CASSPRLSGRAGEQFF. The CDR3 coding sequence is TGTGCCAGCAGCCCTCGTCTTAGCGGGAGGGCGGGTGAGCAGTTCTTC.

This clonotype was detected many times. The gene calls are TRBV6-2 or TRBV6-3 and TRBJ2-2; TRBD2 matches at 13 bases. The germline V gene has CDR1 MNHEY and CDR2 SVGEGT. The CDR3 extends over 18 amino acids. The junction had 1 base not matched to a gene; V was cut back by 0 bases and J by 0 bases. The CDR3 loop is CASSYSTSGGTNTGELFF. The DNA of the CDR3 is TGTGCCAGCAGTTACTCGACTAGCGGGGGGACGAACACCGGGGAGCTGTTTTTT.